What follows are 32 T cell receptor beta chains derived from one specimen sequenced in a study of cytomegalovirus exposure and HLA in healthy donors. 13 Jbeta primers and 60 Vbeta primers were used for the PCR. Sequencing was performed with immunoSEQ multiplex PCR; in TCRdb, only in-frame clones are kept and a portion is missing. This table holds a few hundred thousand clones, roughly 81% found once. Sequenced: PBMCs. The receptors stem from a woman aged 40-49 years in good health and CMV-seropositive.

The chain employs TRBV5-4 and TRBJ2-5; 16 bases fit TRBD2. The germline V gene has CDR1 SGHNT and CDR2 YYREEE (reference sequence). After removal of 4 bases from V and 5 bases from J, the junction contained 8 bases not matched to a gene. There are 17 residues in the CDR3. The CDR3: CASSNGGTSGRGETQYF. The CDR3 DNA sequence: TGTGCCAGCAGCAACGGAGGGACTAGCGGGAGGGGGGAGACCCAGTACTTC.

The chain recombines TRBV18 with TRBJ1-2, with 7 bases that match TRBD1. J was trimmed by 5 bases and V by 3 bases; bases with no gene match: 12. Germline-derived CDR1 and CDR2 are KGHSH and LQKENI. The CDR3 has 16 amino acids. CDR3 sequence: CASSPALTGISYGYTF. Here the CDR3 DNA reads TGTGCCAGCTCACCTGCCCTGACAGGGATAAGTTATGGCTACACCTTC. Full variable domain (remainder filled in from reference TRBV18 and TRBJ1-2): NAGVMQNPRHLVRRRGQEARLRCSPMKGHSHVYWYRQLPEEGLKFMVYLQKENIIDESGMPKERFSAEFPKEGPSILRIQQVVRGDSAAYFCASSPALTGISYGYTFGSGTRLTVV.

The chain has TRBV13 and TRBJ2-5; D is undetermined. The CDR3 loop spans 14 amino acids. Germline assignment: CDR1 PRHDT and CDR2 FYEKMQ (reference sequence). V lost 3 bases and J 3 bases, leaving 11 bases between the germline ends. The CDR3 sequence: CASSFSVTEETQYF. The DNA of the CDR3 is TGTGCCAGCAGCTTTTCAGTAACCGAAGAGACCCAGTACTTC.

The chain joins TRBV6-5 to TRBJ2-7; D is unclear. From germline, CDR1 is MNHEY and CDR2 SVGAGI. CDR3 length: 15 residues. The V end was cut by 6 bases, the J end by 0 bases, with 15 bases between. CDR3 DNA sequence: TGTGCCAGCAGCGCGTTTCTGGGCAGCTCCTACGAGCAGTACTTC. Translation: CASSAFLGSSYEQYF.

This rearrangement joins TRBV27 to TRBJ2-1, with D perhaps matching TRBD2 (5 bases). The CDR3 loop spans 13 amino acids. Germline assignment: CDR1 MNHEY and CDR2 SMNVEV (reference sequence). V lost 6 bases and J lost 9, with 15 bases in between. CDR3 sequence: CASRGYNEGEQFF. CDR3 DNA: TGTGCCAGCAGAGGGTATAACGAGGGTGAGCAGTTCTTC.

Remarks on this clone: The sample has other DNA sequences that encode this CDR3 too. This chain connects TRBV6-5 to TRBJ2-3, with 9 bases matching TRBD2. The CDR3 sequence is 15 residues long. The germline V gene encodes CDR1 MNHEY and CDR2 SVGAGI. The ends lost 6 bases at V and 1 base at J; junction bases unmatched: 5. The CDR3 region has the DNA TGTGCCAGCAGCTACAGGACTAGCGGCACAGATACGCAGTATTTT. Protein: CASSYRTSGTDTQYF.

The V call is TRBV19, the J call TRBJ1-2; 7 bases match TRBD1. This CDR3 spans 12 amino acids. The germline V gene has CDR1 LNHDA and CDR2 SQIVND (reference sequence). J was trimmed by 4 bases and V by 8 bases; bases with no gene match: 4. Here the CDR3 DNA reads TGTGCCAGTCCGGACAGGATCTATGGCTACACCTTC. It codes for CASPDRIYGYTF. The entire variable domain, with the rest obtained from reference TRBV19 and TRBJ1-2, is as follows: DGGITQSPKYLFRKEGQNVTLSCEQNLNHDAMYWYRQDPGQGLRLIYYSQIVNDFQKGDIAEGYSVSREKKESFPLTVTSAQKNPTAFYLCASPDRIYGYTFGSGTRLTVV.

The V gene is TRBV27, the J gene TRBJ1-4; 8 bases map to TRBD1. Trimming removed 3 bases from V and 7 bases from J; junction bases left unmatched: 10. Germline values: CDR1 MNHEY, CDR2 SMNVEV (reference sequence). The CDR3 is 16 amino acids. CDR3 sequence (DNA): TGTGCCAGCAGTTTGACCGGGACAGGTCGGGCTGAAAAACTGTTTTTT. Translated: CASSLTGTGRAEKLFF.

The V call is TRBV4-2, the J call TRBJ1-6; D unclear. Trimming removed 0 bases from V and 8 bases from J, with 8 bases in between. The germline CDR1 and CDR2 sequences are LGHNA and YNFKEQ. CDR3 length: 14 residues. The CDR3 DNA follows: TGTGCCAGCAGCCAAGATAGGAGAGATTCACCCCTCCACTTT. This encodes CASSQDRRDSPLHF.

V is TRBV9 and J is TRBJ2-1, with 8 bases aligning to TRBD2. Germline loops: CDR1 SGDLS, CDR2 YYNGEE. The CDR3 is 15 residues long. Losses at the gene ends were 5 bases for V and 2 bases for J; bases not matched to a gene: 6. The CDR3 DNA sequence: TGTGCCAGCAGTGCACCGGGACTAGCCTACAATGAGCAGTTCTTC. Translation gives CASSAPGLAYNEQFF.

The V and J genes are TRBV30 and TRBJ1-5; 9 bases align to TRBD1. CDR3 length: 14 residues. V trimming: 2 bases; J trimming: 4 bases; junction bases outside the gene matches: 3. From germline, CDR1 is GTSNPN and CDR2 SVGIG (reference sequence). CDR3: CAWSFGQGNQPQHF. Written as DNA, the CDR3 is TGTGCCTGGAGTTTCGGACAGGGGAATCAGCCCCAGCATTTT.

This clone was recorded once. The V call is TRBV6-1, the J call TRBJ2-7; D is unresolved. V was cut by 7 bases and J by 5 bases, with 9 bases left in between. CDR1 is MNHNS, CDR2 SASEGT, per germline. The CDR3 sequence is 11 residues long. Written as DNA, the CDR3 is TGTGCCAGCACGCTTTTAGACGAGCAGTACTTC. Translated: CASTLLDEQYF.

This clone was found a few times. The rearrangement joins TRBV6-5 to TRBJ2-2; D is perhaps TRBD1 (6 bases). Trimming cost V 5 bases and J 3 bases, with 13 bases left between them. From germline, CDR1 is MNHEY and CDR2 SVGAGI. This CDR3 contains 15 residues. This chain's CDR3 is CASSGGQVYTGELFF. The CDR3, as DNA: TGTGCCAGCAGTGGGGGACAAGTTTACACCGGGGAGCTGTTTTTT.

The chain has TRBV27 and TRBJ2-1; TRBD2 matches at 11 bases. The germline V gene encodes CDR1 MNHEY and CDR2 SMNVEV (reference sequence). V lost 1 base and J lost 7; bases outside the gene matches: 6. This CDR3 is 16 amino acids long. The CDR3 nucleotides read TGTGCCAGCAGTTTATATAGACTAGCGGGGATTAATGAGCAGTTCTTC. It specifies CASSLYRLAGINEQFF.

V and J are TRBV13 and TRBJ2-1; 10 bases agree with TRBD2. This CDR3 comprises 14 residues. V lost 8 bases, J lost 5 bases, and 6 bases stayed unmatched. The germline V gene has CDR1 PRHDT and CDR2 FYEKMQ (reference sequence). CDR3 coding DNA: TGTGCCAGCGGCCGAGGACTAGCGGACAATGAGCAGTTCTTC. Amino acid sequence: CASGRGLADNEQFF.

The rearrangement links TRBV11-3 to TRBJ1-2; 9 bases map to TRBD1. V lost 3 bases and J lost 7; bases outside the gene matches: 6. The V gene's germline CDR1 is SGHNT and CDR2 YENEEA. CDR3 length: 14 amino acids. The CDR3 DNA follows: TGTGCCAGCAGCTTTACAGGGGGCGCGAGTGGCTACACCTTC. Translated, it gives CASSFTGGASGYTF. Together with reference TRBV11-3 and TRBJ1-2, the CDR3 gives the full variable domain: EAGVVQSPRYKIIEKKQPVAFWCNPISGHNTLYWYLQNLGQGPELLIRYENEEAVDDSQLPKDRFSAERLKGVDSTLKIQPAELGDSAVYLCASSFTGGASGYTFGSGTRLTVV.

This rearrangement joins TRBV6-5 to TRBJ1-2; no firm D call. Germline V lookup: CDR1 MNHEY, CDR2 SVGAGI. V gave up 8 bases and J gave up 1 base, with 14 bases separating them. CDR3 length: 14 amino acids. The CDR3 region has the DNA TGTGCCAGCCAGACCCGGGAGGGTAACTATGGCTACACCTTC. Translation: CASQTREGNYGYTF.

The rearrangement links TRBV2 to TRBJ2-3, with 10 bases fitting TRBD2. Germline V gene sequence: CDR1 SNHLY, CDR2 FYNNEI. The CDR3 extends over 18 amino acids. Trimming removed 4 bases from V and 2 bases from J; junction bases left unmatched: 12. The CDR3 loop reads CASSVDPASGSHTDTQYF. DNA of the CDR3: TGTGCCAGCAGTGTTGACCCAGCTAGCGGGAGCCACACAGATACGCAGTATTTT.

This clone was seen a few times. The V gene is TRBV11-2, the J gene TRBJ2-1; no firm D call. Trimming took 5 bases from V and 4 from J, leaving 3 bases between them. The CDR3 covers 11 residues. Germline CDR1 is SGHAT and CDR2 is FQNNGV. This chain's CDR3 is CASSPYNEQFF. CDR3 in DNA: TGTGCCAGCAGCCCTTACAATGAGCAGTTCTTC. Supplemented by reference TRBV11-2 and TRBJ2-1, the full variable domain reads EAGVAQSPRYKIIEKRQSVAFWCNPISGHATLYWYQQILGQGPKLLIQFQNNGVVDDSQLPKDRFSAERLKGVDSTLKIQPAKLEDSAVYLCASSPYNEQFFGPGTRLTVL.

The CDR3 DNA follows: TGTGCCAGCAGCTCCTGGGGGGGGAACACTGAAGCTTTCTTT. Protein: CASSSWGGNTEAFF. This chain uses TRBV27 with TRBJ1-1, with D possibly being TRBD1 (5 bases). The V end was cut by 6 bases, the J end by 1 base, with 12 bases between. The germline V gene encodes CDR1 MNHEY and CDR2 SMNVEV (reference sequence). The CDR3 is 14 amino acids.

This clone appeared once. The CDR3: CASSLTPVYNEQFF. CDR3 DNA: TGTGCCAGCAGCTTAACCCCGGTCTACAATGAGCAGTTCTTC. The gene calls are TRBV11-3 and TRBJ2-1; no firm D call. This CDR3 is built from 14 residues. V lost 2 bases and J lost 3, with 8 bases in between. Germline assignment: CDR1 SGHNT and CDR2 YENEEA.

The gene calls are TRBV6-1 and TRBJ2-3; 9 bases agree with TRBD2. Germline V gene lookup returns CDR1 MNHNS and CDR2 SASEGT. The CDR3 sequence is 14 residues long. The DNA for the CDR3 is TGTGCTAGCGGGGGACATCGGGACACAGATACGCAGTATTTT. This codes for CASGGHRDTDTQYF.

The rearrangement joins TRBV2 to TRBJ2-4; D not resolved. The CDR3 spans 15 residues. Germline V CDR1 and CDR2: SNHLY, FYNNEI. Deletions cut 6 bases from V and 0 bases from J, with 12 bases between. The CDR3 bases are TGTGCCAGCAGCCTAGAACTCGTAGCCAAAAACATTCAGTACTTC. Amino acids: CASSLELVAKNIQYF.

This rearrangement joins TRBV19 to TRBJ1-2, with 7 positions matching TRBD1. V shed 2 bases, J shed 2 bases, and the junction held 2 bases outside the gene matches. Germline lookup yields CDR1 LNHDA and CDR2 SQIVND (reference sequence). The CDR3 contains 14 residues. CDR3 nucleotides: TGTGCCAGTAGTATAACGACAGGGAACTATGGCTACACCTTC. Residues: CASSITTGNYGYTF.

This clone has just one count. V gene TRBV27 combines with J gene TRBJ2-6, with D maybe TRBD2 (5 bases). Germline V gives CDR1 MNHEY, CDR2 SMNVEV (reference sequence). This CDR3 spans 13 amino acids. V lost 7 bases and J 7 bases, leaving 11 bases between the germline ends. CDR3 residues: CASTSLAANVLTF. The CDR3 DNA is TGTGCCAGCACGTCTCTAGCAGCCAACGTCCTGACTTTC.

The chain combines TRBV21-1 with TRBJ2-7; the D call in the table, TRBD1, was not verified against the DNA. TRBV21-1 counts as a pseudogene. The CDR3 covers 15 residues. In DNA, the CDR3 is TGTGCCAGCAGCAAAAGACAGGGGGCTGACTACGAGCAGTACTTC. Translated: CASSKRQGADYEQYF.

This clone was observed a few times. V usage is TRBV5-1 and J usage is TRBJ1-1; no definite D call. V was trimmed by 0 bases and J by 8 bases, leaving 5 bases between them. Germline V gives CDR1 SGHRS, CDR2 YFSETQ. The CDR3 is 11 residues long. Here the CDR3 reads CASSLGGEAFF. The CDR3 DNA sequence: TGCGCCAGCAGCTTGGGCGGGGAAGCTTTCTTT.

The chain recombines TRBV10-3 with TRBJ2-7, with a weak D call TRBD1 (6 bases). This CDR3 has 13 amino acids. The germline gives CDR1 ENHRY, CDR2 SYGVKD. V lost 4 bases, J lost 2 bases, and 9 bases lay in between. The CDR3, as DNA: TGTGCCATCAGTGGTCGGGACACCTACGAGCAGTACTTC. It encodes CAISGRDTYEQYF.

This clone came up once. The chain couples TRBV7-9 to TRBJ1-2; D unclear. CDR3 length: 14 amino acids. Germline V gene lookup returns CDR1 SEHNR and CDR2 FQNEAQ (reference sequence). V was shortened by 3 bases and J by 5 bases, with 13 bases between the two germline ends. The CDR3 spells CASSFPRPVYGYTF. The CDR3 bases are TGTGCCAGCAGCTTCCCTAGACCTGTTTATGGCTACACCTTC.

The rearrangement links TRBV4-2 to TRBJ2-1, with 7 bases matching TRBD2. The CDR3 sequence is 15 residues long. The germline V gene has CDR1 LGHNA and CDR2 YNFKEQ. With 1 base clipped from V and 4 bases from J, the junction kept 4 bases outside the gene matches. CDR3 sequence reads: CASSQGGGSYNEQFF. In nucleotides, the CDR3 is TGTGCCAGCAGCCAAGGGGGGGGATCTTACAATGAGCAGTTCTTC.

The gene calls are TRBV28 and TRBJ2-7, with 11 bases fitting TRBD2. Germline loops: CDR1 MDHEN, CDR2 SYDVKM. The junction had 18 bases not matched to a gene; V was cut back by 7 bases and J by 4 bases. This CDR3 is built from 18 residues. Here the CDR3 DNA reads TGTGCCAGCATCAATGGGGGGATTAGCGGGAGGGCGCGTTACGAGCAGTACTTC. Residues: CASINGGISGRARYEQYF.

This chain links TRBV27 with TRBJ2-6, with D tentatively TRBD2 (6 bases). Germline CDR1 reads MNHEY; CDR2 reads SMNVEV (reference sequence). The CDR3 consists of 16 residues. The V end lost 3 bases, the J end lost 4 bases, and 13 bases lay between the germline ends. Written as DNA, the CDR3 is TGTGCCAGCAGTTTTTTAGGGACTGCGGGGGCCAACGTCCTGACTTTC. Protein sequence: CASSFLGTAGANVLTF.